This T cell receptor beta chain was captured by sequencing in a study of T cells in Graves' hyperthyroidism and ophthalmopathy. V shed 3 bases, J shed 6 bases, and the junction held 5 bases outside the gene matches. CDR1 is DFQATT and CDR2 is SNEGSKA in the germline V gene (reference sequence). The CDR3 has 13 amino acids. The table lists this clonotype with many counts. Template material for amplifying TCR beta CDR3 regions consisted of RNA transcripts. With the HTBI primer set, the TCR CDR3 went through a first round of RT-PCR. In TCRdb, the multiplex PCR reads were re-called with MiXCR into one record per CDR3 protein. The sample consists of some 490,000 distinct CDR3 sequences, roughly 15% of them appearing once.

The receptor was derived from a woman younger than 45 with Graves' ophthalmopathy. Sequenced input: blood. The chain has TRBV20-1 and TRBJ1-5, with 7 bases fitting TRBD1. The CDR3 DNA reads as TGCAGTGCTAGGAAGGGGGCAAGTCAGCCCCAGCATTTT. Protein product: CSARKGASQPQHF.